This TCR beta chain was profiled in a study of beta chain features in type 1 diabetes (dated by TCRdb to the late 2010s). With respect to the entire study: Patients and healthy donors did not differ in mean age, gender distribution, total cell number or subset yield. A total of roughly 100 million sorted cells were examined across all samples, and RNA yield correlated strongly with the number of cells per subset. The study compared the TCRB repertoires of sorted circulating CD4+ T cell subsets in recently diagnosed type 1 diabetes patients with those in matched healthy donors. Whereas all 30 or so donors provided naive and central memory subsets, regulatory and stem cell-like memory subsets were isolated from just 8 patients and about 8 healthy donors. The research as a whole found: Because cDNA was sequenced instead of genomic DNA, activated cells with high expression could be over-represented, although the groups did not differ in activation or CD3 levels. Shorter templates might have been favored by PCR, but patient and control samples were amplified and corrected together, so both groups would have been affected equally by any skew. At VDJ recombination sites, patients with type 1 diabetes made fewer insertions and deleted more nucleotides, a pattern implying thymic rearrangement abnormalities. Because small numbers of individuals were included in the HLA sub-analyses, any influence of HLA type on TCRB rearrangement was left unresolved. Naive, central memory and regulatory TCRB repertoires appeared to be more similar among patients than among healthy donors. A moderate but significant shortening of TCRB CDR3 length was observed in type 1 diabetes patients in all four CD4+ subsets.

This clone has more than one count but fewer than ten. There is no known antigen for this receptor. Base quality data are lacking; no much larger clone is found one base away. All of the isolated RNA was reverse transcribed with the High Capacity cDNA Reverse Transcription Kit, so expressed TCRB transcripts were sequenced. Deep immunoSEQ sequencing was performed on naive, central memory and regulatory T cell samples, with an average of roughly 3.3 million total reads per sample. Sorted cells were lysed in RLT buffer, and RNA was extracted using DNase-treated RNeasy Micro or Mini kits according to cell number. To prevent cross-contamination, each cell subset was processed individually, whereas patient and healthy donor samples were processed jointly. TCRB sequences were amplified from cDNA with the immunoSEQ multiplex PCR, producing 87-bp fragments spanning the CDR3 region. Amplicons were sequenced on the Illumina HiSeq platform. Under the source paper's analysis protocol: Synthetic template baselines were used to correct PCR bias computationally, reads within Hamming distance 2 were collapsed together, and singletons that could not be merged were discarded. Reads were aligned against IMGT to assign V, D and J genes, CDR3 length and insertions or deletions at six rearrangement sites. Clonotype counts were normalized to sorted cell number within each subset before computing true diversity and Gini coefficients with the tcR R package. The overlap coefficient, calculated on TCRB nucleotide sequences, was used to quantify repertoire sharing. As a proxy for the pre-selection repertoire, out-of-frame TCRB sequences from naive cells were analyzed. Here the immuneACCESS table is served through TCRdb, limited to in-frame sequences with V and J called. Missing clones are a known gap in these copies; in checked studies unresolved V genes cover under half, and the rest lacks a known reason. The V and J calls and clone size are taken from that table; D and trimming were inferred from the DNA. Counted in this sample were over 200,000 clones; about a tenth of them appeared once. Of the sample, approximately 0.015% is held by the ten largest clones.

Each donor gave one peripheral blood draw, averaging roughly 120 mL, which was collected into heparinised tubes. Using a panel that included CD45RO, CCR7, CD25, CD127, CD95 and CD27, naive, central memory, regulatory and stem cell-like memory CD4+ T cells were sorted on a BD FACSAria II. Purity was above 98% for every sorted population. PBMCs were separated immediately by Lymphoprep density gradient centrifugation and were stained directly, without being cultured. To minimize batch effects, samples were stained and sorted in pairs, one healthy donor with one patient per experiment. The germline V and J ends show losses of 4 bases and 2 bases respectively, and no gene match explains 14 bases of the junction. CDR1 and CDR2 (GTSNPN, SVGIG) derive from the germline V gene (reference sequence). Inclusive of the bounding cysteine and phenylalanine, the CDR3 is 19 residues long. Solely the CDR3 DNA is kept, with 57 bases framed from the first base.

The clonotype originates from a man aged 30 to 45 with type 1 diabetes. The chain employs TRBV30 and TRBJ2-1, and 13 bases in between align with TRBD2. Sequencing was performed on naive CD4+ T cells from blood. Per the publication, the cell subset or site label means: true naive CD4+ T cells. The base sequence is TGTGCCTGGAAGGGTGAGAAACTAGCGGGGGGGCCTCCCTACAATGAGCAGTTCTTC. Translated, it gives CAWKGEKLAGGPPYNEQFF.